One sample yielded the 2 T cell receptor beta chains listed below, sequenced in a study of cytomegalovirus exposure and HLA in healthy donors. PCR employed 60 Vbeta and 13 Jbeta primers. Method: immunoSEQ multiplex PCR; TCRdb's copy keeps in-frame clones and lacks some. This listing includes around 75,000 clones. Sequenced: PBMCs. These receptors were obtained from a man in his forties in good health and CMV-seronegative.

The CDR3 bases are TGTGCCAGCAGCGTAGTCCGGGACAGACCTATGAACACTGAAGCTTTCTTT. The encoded protein is CASSVVRDRPMNTEAFF. The V call is TRBV9, the J call TRBJ1-1, with 7 positions matching TRBD1. Germline V lookup: CDR1 SGDLS, CDR2 YYNGEE. This CDR3 contains 17 residues. Trimming cost V 0 bases and J 0 bases; bases outside gene matches: 8.

This rearrangement joins TRBV10-3 to TRBJ1-5; TRBD1 aligns across 11 bases. The CDR3 loop spans 14 amino acids. Per germline, CDR1 ENHRY and CDR2 SYGVKD. The V gene end was trimmed by 7 bases and the J gene end by 7 bases; junction bases not matched to a gene: 6. The CDR3 DNA follows: TGTGCCATCAAGGACAGGGGGCAGGGACAGCCCCAGCATTTT. Protein: CAIKDRGQGQPQHF.